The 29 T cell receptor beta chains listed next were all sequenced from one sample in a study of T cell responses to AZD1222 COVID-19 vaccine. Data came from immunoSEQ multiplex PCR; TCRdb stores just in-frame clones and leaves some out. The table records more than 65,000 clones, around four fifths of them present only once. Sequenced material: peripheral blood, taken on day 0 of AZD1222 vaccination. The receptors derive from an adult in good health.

The CDR3 region has the DNA TGTGCCAGCTCACCACTGAACAGGGTGAACACCGGGGAGCTGTTTTTT. It codes for CASSPLNRVNTGELFF. The chain employs TRBV18 and TRBJ2-2; tentatively, D is TRBD1 (6 bases). The CDR3 consists of 16 residues. Per germline, CDR1 KGHSH and CDR2 LQKENI. The V end lost 1 base, the J end lost 1 base, and 10 bases lay between the germline ends.

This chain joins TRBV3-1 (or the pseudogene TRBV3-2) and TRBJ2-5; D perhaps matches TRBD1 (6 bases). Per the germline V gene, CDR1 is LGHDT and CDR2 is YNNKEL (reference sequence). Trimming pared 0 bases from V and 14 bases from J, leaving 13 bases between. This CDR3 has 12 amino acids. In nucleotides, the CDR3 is TGTGCCAGCAGCCAAGATCGCGCGGACAGTTACTTC. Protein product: CASSQDRADSYF.

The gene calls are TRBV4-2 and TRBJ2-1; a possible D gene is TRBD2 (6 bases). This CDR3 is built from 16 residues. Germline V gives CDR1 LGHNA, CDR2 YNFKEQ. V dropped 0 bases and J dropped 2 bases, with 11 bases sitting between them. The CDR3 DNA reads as TGTGCCAGCAGCCAAGAGCAAGCGGGCCCCTACAATGAGCAGTTCTTC. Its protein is CASSQEQAGPYNEQFF.

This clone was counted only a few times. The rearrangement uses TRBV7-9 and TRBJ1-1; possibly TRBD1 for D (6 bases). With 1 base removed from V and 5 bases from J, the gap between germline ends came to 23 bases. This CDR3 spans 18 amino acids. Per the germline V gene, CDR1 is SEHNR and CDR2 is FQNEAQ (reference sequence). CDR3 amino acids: CASSLGHSGGRGYTEAFF. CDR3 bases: TGTGCCAGCAGCTTAGGGCATTCTGGGGGCAGGGGTTATACTGAAGCTTTCTTT. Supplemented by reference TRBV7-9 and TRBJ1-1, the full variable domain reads DTGVSQNPRHKITKRGQNVTFRCDPISEHNRLYWYRQTLGQGPEFLTYFQNEAQLEKSRLLSDRFSAERPKGSFSTLEIQRTEQGDSAMYLCASSLGHSGGRGYTEAFFGQGTRLTVV.

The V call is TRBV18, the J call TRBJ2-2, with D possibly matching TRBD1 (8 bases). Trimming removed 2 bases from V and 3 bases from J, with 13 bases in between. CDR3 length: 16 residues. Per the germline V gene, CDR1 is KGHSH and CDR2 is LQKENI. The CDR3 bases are TGTGCCAGCTCACCAAGGACAGGGAGGGACACCGGGGAGCTGTTTTTT. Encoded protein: CASSPRTGRDTGELFF.

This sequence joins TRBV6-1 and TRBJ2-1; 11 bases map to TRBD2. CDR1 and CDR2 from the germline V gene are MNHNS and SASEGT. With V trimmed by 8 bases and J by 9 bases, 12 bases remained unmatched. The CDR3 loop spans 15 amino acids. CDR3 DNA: TGTGCCAGCCGATCCCTGACTAGCGGGAATTTTGAGCAGTTCTTC. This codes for CASRSLTSGNFEQFF.

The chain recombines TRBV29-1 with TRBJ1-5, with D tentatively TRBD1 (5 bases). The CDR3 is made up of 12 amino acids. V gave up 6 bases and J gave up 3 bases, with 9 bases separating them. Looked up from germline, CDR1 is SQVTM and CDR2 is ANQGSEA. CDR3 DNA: TGCAGCGTGGGGGGATTCAATCAGCCCCAGCATTTT. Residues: CSVGGFNQPQHF.

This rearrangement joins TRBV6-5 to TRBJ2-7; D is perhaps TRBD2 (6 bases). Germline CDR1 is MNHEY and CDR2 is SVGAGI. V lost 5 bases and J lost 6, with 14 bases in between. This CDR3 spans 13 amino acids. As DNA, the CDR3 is TGTGCCAGCAGTACTAGCACCCCTCTCGAGCAGTACTTC. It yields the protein CASSTSTPLEQYF.

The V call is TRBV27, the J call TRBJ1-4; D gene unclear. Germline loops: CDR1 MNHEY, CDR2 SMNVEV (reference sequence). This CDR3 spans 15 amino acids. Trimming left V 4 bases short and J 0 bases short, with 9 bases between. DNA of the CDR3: TGTGCCAGCAGTTCTCACGGGGCAACTAATGAAAAACTGTTTTTT. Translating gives CASSSHGATNEKLFF.

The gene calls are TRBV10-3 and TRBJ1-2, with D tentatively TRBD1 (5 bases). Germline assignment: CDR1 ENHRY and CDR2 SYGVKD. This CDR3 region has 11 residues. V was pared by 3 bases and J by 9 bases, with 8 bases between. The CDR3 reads CAISDWGSYTF. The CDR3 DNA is TGTGCCATCAGTGATTGGGGGAGCTACACCTTC.

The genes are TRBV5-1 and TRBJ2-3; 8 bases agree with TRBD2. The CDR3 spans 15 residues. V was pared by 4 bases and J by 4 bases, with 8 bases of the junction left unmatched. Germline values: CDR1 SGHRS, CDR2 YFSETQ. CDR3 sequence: CASSNQAGVADTQYF. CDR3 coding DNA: TGCGCCAGCAGCAATCAAGCGGGAGTGGCAGATACGCAGTATTTT.

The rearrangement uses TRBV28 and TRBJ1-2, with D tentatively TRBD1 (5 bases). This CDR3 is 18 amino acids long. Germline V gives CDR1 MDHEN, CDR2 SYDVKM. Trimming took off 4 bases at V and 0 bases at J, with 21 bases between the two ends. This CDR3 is CASSSQRARERSNYGYTF. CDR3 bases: TGTGCCAGCAGTTCGCAAAGGGCCAGGGAGAGGTCTAACTATGGCTACACCTTC.

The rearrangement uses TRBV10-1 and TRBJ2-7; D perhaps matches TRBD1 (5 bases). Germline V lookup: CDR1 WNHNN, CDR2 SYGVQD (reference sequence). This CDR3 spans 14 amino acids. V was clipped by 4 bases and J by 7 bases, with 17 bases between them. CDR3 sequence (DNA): TGCGCCAGCAGTGCCCAAGAAAGGGGTGGGGAGCAGTACTTC. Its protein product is CASSAQERGGEQYF.

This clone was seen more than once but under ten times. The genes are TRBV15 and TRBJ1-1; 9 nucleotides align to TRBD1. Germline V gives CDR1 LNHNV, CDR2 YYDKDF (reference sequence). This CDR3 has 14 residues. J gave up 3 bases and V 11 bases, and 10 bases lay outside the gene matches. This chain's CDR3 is CAAGTGQSDTEAFF. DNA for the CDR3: TGTGCCGCCGGGACAGGGCAGTCCGACACTGAAGCTTTCTTT.

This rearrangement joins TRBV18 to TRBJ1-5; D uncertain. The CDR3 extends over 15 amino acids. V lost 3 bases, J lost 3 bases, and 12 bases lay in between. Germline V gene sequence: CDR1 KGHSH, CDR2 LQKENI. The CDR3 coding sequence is TGTGCCAGCTCACCCCTCGAAGACACCAATCAGCCCCAGCATTTT. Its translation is CASSPLEDTNQPQHF.

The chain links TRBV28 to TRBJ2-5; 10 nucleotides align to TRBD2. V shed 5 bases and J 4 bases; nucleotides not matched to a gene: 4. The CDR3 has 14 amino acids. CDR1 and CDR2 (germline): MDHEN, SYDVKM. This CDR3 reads CASSPIAGGETQYF. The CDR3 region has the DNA TGTGCCAGCAGTCCAATAGCGGGAGGAGAGACCCAGTACTTC.

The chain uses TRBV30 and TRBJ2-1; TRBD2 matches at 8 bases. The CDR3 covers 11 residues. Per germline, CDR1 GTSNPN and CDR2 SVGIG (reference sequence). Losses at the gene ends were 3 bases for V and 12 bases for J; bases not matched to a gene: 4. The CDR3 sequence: CAWRAGGGQFF. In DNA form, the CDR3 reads TGTGCCTGGAGGGCGGGAGGCGGGCAGTTCTTC.

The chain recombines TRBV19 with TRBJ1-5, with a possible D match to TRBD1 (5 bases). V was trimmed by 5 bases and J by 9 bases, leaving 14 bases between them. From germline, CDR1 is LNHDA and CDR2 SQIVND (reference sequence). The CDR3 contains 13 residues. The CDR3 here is CASSVGPDRPQHF. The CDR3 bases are TGTGCCAGTAGTGTGGGACCAGACAGGCCCCAGCATTTT. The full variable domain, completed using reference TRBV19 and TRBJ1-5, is DGGITQSPKYLFRKEGQNVTLSCEQNLNHDAMYWYRQDPGQGLRLIYYSQIVNDFQKGDIAEGYSVSREKKESFPLTVTSAQKNPTAFYLCASSVGPDRPQHFGDGTRLSIL.

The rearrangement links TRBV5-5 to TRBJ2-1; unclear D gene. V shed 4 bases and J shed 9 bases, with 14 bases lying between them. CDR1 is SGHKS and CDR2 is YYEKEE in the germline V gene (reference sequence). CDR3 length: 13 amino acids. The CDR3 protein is CASSPDRWGEQFF. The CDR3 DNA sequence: TGTGCCAGCAGCCCCGACCGATGGGGTGAGCAGTTCTTC.

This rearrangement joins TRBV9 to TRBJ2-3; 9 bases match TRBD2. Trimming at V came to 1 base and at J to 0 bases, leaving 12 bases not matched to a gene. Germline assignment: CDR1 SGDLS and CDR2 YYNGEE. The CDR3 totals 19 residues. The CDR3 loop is CASSVTRTSELTSTDTQYF. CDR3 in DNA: TGTGCCAGCAGCGTAACCCGGACTAGCGAGCTAACTAGCACAGATACGCAGTATTTT.

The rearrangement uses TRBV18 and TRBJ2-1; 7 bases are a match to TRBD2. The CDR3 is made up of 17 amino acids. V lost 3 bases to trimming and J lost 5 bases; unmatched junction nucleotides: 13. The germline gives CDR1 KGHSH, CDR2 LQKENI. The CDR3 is CASSPTLTSVGHNEQFF. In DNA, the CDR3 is TGTGCCAGCTCACCTACCCTAACTAGCGTGGGCCACAATGAGCAGTTCTTC.

The CDR3 spells CASRLGQAKNIQYF. For the CDR3, the DNA is TGTGCCAGCAGACTGGGACAGGCCAAAAACATTCAGTACTTC. This chain joins TRBV28 and TRBJ2-4; 7 bases line up with TRBD1. The CDR3 contains 14 residues. Germline CDR1 MDHEN, CDR2 SYDVKM. Trimming at V came to 6 bases and at J to 1 base, leaving 3 bases not matched to a gene. Complete variable domain (other parts from reference TRBV28 and TRBJ2-4): DVKVTQSSRYLVKRTGEKVFLECVQDMDHENMFWYRQDPGLGLRLIYFSYDVKMKEKGDIPEGYSVSREKKERFSLILESASTNQTSMYLCASRLGQAKNIQYFGAGTRLSVL.

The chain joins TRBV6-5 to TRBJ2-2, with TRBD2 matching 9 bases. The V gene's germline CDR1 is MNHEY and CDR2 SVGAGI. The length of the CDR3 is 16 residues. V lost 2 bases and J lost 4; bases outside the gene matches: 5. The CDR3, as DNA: TGTGCCAGCAGTTACGCGACTAGCGGATTCACCGGGGAGCTGTTTTTT. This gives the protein CASSYATSGFTGELFF.

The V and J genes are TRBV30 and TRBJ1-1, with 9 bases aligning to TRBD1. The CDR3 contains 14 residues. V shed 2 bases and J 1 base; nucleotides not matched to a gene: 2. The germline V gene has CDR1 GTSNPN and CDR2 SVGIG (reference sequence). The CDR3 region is CAWSTGQGNTEAFF. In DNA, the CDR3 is TGTGCCTGGAGTACGGGACAGGGGAACACTGAAGCTTTCTTT.

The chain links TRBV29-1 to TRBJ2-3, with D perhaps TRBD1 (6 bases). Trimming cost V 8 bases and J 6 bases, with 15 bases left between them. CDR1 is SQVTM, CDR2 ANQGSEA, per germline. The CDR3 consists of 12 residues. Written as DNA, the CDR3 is TGCAGCATCTACAGGGATCAGGATACGCAGTATTTT. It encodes CSIYRDQDTQYF.

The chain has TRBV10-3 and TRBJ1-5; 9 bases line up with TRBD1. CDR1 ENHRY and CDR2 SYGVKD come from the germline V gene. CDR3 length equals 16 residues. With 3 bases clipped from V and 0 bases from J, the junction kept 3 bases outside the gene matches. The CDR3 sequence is CAISEVGQGSNQPQHF. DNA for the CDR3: TGTGCCATCAGTGAAGTGGGACAGGGTAGCAATCAGCCCCAGCATTTT.

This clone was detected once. The CDR3 DNA reads as TGTGCCAGCAGCGTGGGGACTGAAGCTTTCTTT. As protein: CASSVGTEAFF. V is TRBV5-8 and J is TRBJ1-1; D not resolved. V gave up 4 bases and J gave up 5 bases, with 6 bases separating them. The CDR3 totals 11 residues. Germline CDR1 is SGHTS and CDR2 is YDEGEE.

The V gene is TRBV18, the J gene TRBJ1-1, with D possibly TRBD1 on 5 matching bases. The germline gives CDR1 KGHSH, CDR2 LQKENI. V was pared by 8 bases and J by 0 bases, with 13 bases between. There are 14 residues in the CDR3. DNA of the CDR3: TGTGCCAGCCACGAGCAGGGAATGAACACTGAAGCTTTCTTT. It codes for CASHEQGMNTEAFF.

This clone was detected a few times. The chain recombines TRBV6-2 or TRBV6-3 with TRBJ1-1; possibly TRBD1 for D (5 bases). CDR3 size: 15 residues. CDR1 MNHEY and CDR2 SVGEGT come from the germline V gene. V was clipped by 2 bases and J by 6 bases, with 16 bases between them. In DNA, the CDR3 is TGTGCCAGCAGTTACCCCGGGGGGGAGGTCGCTGAAGCTTTCTTT. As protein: CASSYPGGEVAEAFF.